At least ten counts were recorded for the clone carrying this TCR beta chain. Time point in this sample: after trial treatment. Specified treatment: LDRT plus nivolumab, ipilimumab, low-dose cyclophosphamide and aspirin (RACIN trial). These data originate in a study of low-dose radiotherapy and immunotherapy resistance in tumors. The CDR3 length is 13 residues. Germline lookup yields CDR1 SEHNR and CDR2 FQNEAQ (reference sequence). V was pared by 2 bases and J by 0 bases, with 2 bases between. The authors ran 15 to 20 PCR cycles to amplify TCRs with a constant-region primer and V-primer adapter. One entry per CDR3 protein, called by TCRdb with MiXCR from the reads. This table holds some 52,000 distinct CDR3 sequences, approximately 35% found once.

Sequenced here: PBMCs, sampled after low-dose radiotherapy plus immunotherapy. The TCR sequence derives from a male donor with rectosigmoid adenocarcinoma. The chain employs TRBV7-9 and TRBJ1-5; D call uncertain. The CDR3 nucleotides are TGTGCCAGCAGCTTAAATAGCAATCAGCCCCAGCATTTT. Translated: CASSLNSNQPQHF. The full variable domain, rest sourced from reference TRBV7-9 and TRBJ1-5, is DTGVSQNPRHKITKRGQNVTFRCDPISEHNRLYWYRQTLGQGPEFLTYFQNEAQLEKSRLLSDRFSAERPKGSFSTLEIQRTEQGDSAMYLCASSLNSNQPQHFGDGTRLSIL.